What follows is one TCR beta chain and its context. The target antigen is unknown. Using immunoSEQ multiplex PCR, the repertoire was profiled, and TCRdb retains in-frame clones only, with some absent. The data hold some 16,000 clones, with approximately 93% observed a single time. The sample comes from a study of T cell clonotyping in hematopoietic cell transplantation. Across the whole study: Recipient samples before transplant were obtained post-cytoreduction.

Study-wide results and limits: At the given depth, recipient repertoires were over 95% de novo clonotypes. Recipient TCR diversity dropped after transplant; expanded clonotypes rose from day 30 to 180.

Germline V gene sequence: CDR1 LGHNA, CDR2 YSLEER. V lost 0 bases and J lost 4, with 10 bases in between. The CDR3 extends over 15 amino acids. Time point described: recipient sample about 28 days before transplant, after cytoreduction. Blood collection times were about day -28 and days 30, 100, 180 posttransplant. The sample consisted of peripheral blood mononuclear cells, taken before stem cell transplant. V usage is TRBV4-3 and J usage is TRBJ2-1; D is undetermined. The clonotype comes from a man aged 18-30 years with biphenotypic leukemia. Some clones in this sample may be carry-over from other donors' samples. The CDR3 DNA reads as TGCGCCAGCAGCCAAGATGTGGCCGCGTACAATGAGCAGTTCTTC. This encodes CASSQDVAAYNEQFF.